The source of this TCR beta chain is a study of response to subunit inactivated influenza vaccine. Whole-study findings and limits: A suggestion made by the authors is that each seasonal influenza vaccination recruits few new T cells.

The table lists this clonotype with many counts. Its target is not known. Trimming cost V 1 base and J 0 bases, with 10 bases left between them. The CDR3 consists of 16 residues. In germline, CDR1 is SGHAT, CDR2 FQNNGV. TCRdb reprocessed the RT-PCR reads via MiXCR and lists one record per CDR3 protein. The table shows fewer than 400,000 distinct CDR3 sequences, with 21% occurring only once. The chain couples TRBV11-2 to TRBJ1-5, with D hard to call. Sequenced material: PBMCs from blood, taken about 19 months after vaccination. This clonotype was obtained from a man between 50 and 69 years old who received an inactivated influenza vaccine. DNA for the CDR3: TGTGCCAGCAGCTTAGGACCCGAGGATAGCAATCAGCCCCAGCATTTT. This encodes CASSLGPEDSNQPQHF.